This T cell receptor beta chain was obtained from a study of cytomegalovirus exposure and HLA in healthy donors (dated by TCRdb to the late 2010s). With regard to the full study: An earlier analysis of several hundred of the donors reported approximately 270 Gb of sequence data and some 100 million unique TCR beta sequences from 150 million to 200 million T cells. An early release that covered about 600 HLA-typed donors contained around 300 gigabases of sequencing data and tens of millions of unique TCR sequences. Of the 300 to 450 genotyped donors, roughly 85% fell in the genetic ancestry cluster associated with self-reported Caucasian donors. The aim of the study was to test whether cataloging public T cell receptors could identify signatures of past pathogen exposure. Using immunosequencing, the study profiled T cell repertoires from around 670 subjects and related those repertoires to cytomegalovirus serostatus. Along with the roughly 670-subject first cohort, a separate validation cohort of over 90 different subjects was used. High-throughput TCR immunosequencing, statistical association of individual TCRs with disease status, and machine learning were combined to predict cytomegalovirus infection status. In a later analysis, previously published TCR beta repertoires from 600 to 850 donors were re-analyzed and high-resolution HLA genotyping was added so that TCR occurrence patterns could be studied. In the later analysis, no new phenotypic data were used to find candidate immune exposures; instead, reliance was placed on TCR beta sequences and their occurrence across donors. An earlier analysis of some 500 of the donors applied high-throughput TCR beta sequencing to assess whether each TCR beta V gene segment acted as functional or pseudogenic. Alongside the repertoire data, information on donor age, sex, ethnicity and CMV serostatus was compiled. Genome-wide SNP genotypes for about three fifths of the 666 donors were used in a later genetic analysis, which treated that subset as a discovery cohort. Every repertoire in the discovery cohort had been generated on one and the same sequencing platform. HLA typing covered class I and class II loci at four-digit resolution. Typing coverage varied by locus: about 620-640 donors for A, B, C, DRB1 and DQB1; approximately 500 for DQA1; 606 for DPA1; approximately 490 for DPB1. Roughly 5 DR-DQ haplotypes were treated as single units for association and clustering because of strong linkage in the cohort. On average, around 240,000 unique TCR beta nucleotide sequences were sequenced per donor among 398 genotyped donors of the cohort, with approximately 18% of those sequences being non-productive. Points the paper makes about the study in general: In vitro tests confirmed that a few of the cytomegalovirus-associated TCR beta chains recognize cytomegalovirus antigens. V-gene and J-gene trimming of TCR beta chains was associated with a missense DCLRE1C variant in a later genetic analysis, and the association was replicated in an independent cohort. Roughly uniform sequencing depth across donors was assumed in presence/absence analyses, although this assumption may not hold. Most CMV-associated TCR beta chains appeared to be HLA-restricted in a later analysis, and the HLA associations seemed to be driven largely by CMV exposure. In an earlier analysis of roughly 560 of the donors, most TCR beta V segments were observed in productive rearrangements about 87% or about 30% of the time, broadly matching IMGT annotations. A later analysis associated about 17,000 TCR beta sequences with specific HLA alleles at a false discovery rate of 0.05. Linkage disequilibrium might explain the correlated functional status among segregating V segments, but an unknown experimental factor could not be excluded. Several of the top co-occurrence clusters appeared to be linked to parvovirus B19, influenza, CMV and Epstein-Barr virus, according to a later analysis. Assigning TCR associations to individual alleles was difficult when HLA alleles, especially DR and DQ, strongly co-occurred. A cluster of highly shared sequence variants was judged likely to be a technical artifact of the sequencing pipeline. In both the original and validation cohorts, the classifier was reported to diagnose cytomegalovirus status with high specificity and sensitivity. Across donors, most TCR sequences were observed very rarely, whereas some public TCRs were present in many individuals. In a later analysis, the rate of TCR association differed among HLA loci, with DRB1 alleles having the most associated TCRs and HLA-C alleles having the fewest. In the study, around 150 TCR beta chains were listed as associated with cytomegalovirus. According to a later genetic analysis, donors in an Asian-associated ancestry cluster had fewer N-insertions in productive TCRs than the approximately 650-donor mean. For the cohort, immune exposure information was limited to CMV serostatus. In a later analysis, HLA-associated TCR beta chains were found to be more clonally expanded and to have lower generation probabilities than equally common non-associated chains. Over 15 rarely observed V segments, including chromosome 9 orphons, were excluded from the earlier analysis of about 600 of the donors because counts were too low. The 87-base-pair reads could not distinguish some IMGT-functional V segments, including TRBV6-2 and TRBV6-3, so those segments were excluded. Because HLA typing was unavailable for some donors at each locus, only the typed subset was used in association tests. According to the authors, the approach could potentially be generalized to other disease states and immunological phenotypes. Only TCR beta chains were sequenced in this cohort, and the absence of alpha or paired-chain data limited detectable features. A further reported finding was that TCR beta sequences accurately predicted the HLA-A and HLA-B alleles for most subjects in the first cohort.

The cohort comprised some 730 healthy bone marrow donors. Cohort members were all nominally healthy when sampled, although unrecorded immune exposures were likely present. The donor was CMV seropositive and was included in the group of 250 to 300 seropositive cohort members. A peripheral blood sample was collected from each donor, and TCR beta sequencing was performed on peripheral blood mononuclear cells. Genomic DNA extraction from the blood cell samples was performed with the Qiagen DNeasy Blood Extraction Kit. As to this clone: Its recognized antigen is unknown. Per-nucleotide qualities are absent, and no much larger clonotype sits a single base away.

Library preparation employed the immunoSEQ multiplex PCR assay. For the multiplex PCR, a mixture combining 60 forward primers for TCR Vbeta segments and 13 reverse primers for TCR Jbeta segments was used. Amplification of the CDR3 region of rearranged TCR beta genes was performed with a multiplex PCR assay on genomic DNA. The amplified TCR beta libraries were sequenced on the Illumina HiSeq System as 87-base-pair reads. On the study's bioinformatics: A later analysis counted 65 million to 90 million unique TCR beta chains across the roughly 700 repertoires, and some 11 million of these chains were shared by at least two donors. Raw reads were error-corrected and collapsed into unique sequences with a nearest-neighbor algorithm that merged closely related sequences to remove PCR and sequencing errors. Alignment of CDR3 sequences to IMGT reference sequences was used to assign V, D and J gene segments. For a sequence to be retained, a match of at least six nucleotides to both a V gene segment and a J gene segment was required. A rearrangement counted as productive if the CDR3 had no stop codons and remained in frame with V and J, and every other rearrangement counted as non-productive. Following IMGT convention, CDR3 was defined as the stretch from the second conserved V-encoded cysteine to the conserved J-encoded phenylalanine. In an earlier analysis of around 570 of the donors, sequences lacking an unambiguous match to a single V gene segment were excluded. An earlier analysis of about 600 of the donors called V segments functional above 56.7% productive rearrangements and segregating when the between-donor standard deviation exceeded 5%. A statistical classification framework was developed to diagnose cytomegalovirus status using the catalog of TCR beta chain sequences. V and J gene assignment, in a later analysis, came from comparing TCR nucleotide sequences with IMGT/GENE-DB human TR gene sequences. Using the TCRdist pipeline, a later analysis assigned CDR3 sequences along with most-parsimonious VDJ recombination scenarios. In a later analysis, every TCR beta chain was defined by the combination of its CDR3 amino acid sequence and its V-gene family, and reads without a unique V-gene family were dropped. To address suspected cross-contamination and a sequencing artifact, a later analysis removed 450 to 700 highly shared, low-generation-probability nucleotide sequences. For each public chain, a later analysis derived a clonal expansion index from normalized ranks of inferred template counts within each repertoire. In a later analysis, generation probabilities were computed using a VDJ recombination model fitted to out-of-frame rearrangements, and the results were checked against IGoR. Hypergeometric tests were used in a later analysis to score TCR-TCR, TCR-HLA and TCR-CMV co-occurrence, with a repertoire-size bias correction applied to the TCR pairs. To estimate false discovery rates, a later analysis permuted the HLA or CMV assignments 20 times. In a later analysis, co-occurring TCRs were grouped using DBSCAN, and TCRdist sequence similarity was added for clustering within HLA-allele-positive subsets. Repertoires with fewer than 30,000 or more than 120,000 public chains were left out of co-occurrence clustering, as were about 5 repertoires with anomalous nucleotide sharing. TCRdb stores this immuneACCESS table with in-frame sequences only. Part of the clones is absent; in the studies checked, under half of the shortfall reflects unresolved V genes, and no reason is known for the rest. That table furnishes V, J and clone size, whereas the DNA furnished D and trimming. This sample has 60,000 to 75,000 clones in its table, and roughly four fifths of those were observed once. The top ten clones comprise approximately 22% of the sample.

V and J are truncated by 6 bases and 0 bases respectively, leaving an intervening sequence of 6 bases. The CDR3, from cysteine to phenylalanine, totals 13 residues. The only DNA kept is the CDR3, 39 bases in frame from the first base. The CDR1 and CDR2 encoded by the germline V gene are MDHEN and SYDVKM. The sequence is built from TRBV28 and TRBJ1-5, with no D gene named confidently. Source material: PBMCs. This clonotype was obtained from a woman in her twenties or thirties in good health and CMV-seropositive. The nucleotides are TGTGCCAGCAGACTCTATAGCAATCAGCCCCAGCATTTT. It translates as CASRLYSNQPQHF.